The 21 T cell receptor beta chains reported below all come from one sample, sequenced in a study of blood T cell repertoires in COVID-19. This table comes from immunoSEQ multiplex PCR, and its TCRdb copy is limited to in-frame clones, with some not included. The sample records around 310,000 clones, 90% being singletons. The sequencing sample was made of peripheral blood. These receptors all stem from a woman aged 40-49 years with COVID-19, enrolled during active disease.

CDR3 in amino acids: CASSPRGAWMNTEAFF. The DNA for the CDR3 is TGTGCCAGCAGCCCCCGGGGGGCCTGGATGAACACTGAAGCTTTCTTT. J is TRBJ1-1 and V is TRBV6-2 or TRBV6-3, with D perhaps TRBD1 (6 bases). V was clipped by 6 bases and J by 0 bases, with 17 bases between them. The CDR3 contains 16 residues. Germline loops: CDR1 MNHEY, CDR2 SVGEGT.

The gene calls are TRBV6-5 and TRBJ1-2; D not certain. V was cut by 4 bases and J by 2 bases, with 8 bases left in between. This CDR3 spans 13 amino acids. Germline V gene data show CDR1 as MNHEY and CDR2 as SVGAGI. CDR3 in DNA: TGTGCCAGCAGTTCAAATCTAAACTATGGCTACACCTTC. It yields the protein CASSSNLNYGYTF.

The V and J genes are TRBV27 and TRBJ2-2; TRBD1 matches 11 bases. The V gene end was trimmed by 4 bases and the J gene end by 4 bases; junction bases not matched to a gene: 11. The CDR3 has 18 residues. CDR1 is MNHEY and CDR2 is SMNVEV in the germline V gene (reference sequence). CDR3 sequence reads: CASSYRTGGGSFTGELFF. DNA for the CDR3: TGTGCCAGCAGTTATCGGACAGGGGGCGGATCGTTCACCGGGGAGCTGTTTTTT.

This sequence joins TRBV1 and TRBJ1-6; the D call in the table, TRBD1, was not verified against the DNA. TRBV1 is tagged as a pseudogene. The CDR3 covers 16 residues. CDR3 protein: CTSSQEGQGDNSPLHF. The CDR3 nucleotides read TGCACCAGCAGCCAAGAGGGACAGGGAGATAATTCACCCCTCCACTTT.

The chain employs TRBV7-3 and TRBJ1-1, with TRBD1 matching 7 bases. Germline-derived CDR1 and CDR2 are SGHTA and FQGTGA. After removal of 5 bases from V and 3 bases from J, the junction contained 6 bases not matched to a gene. The CDR3 totals 14 residues. Written as DNA, the CDR3 is TGTGCCAGCAGCCAGGGACAGTCTGACACTGAAGCTTTCTTT. Its protein product is CASSQGQSDTEAFF.

The chain combines TRBV19 with TRBJ2-1; perhaps TRBD1 as D (5 bases). Germline V gives CDR1 LNHDA, CDR2 SQIVND (reference sequence). This CDR3 comprises 16 residues. The ends were cut back, 3 bases at V and 0 bases at J, with 12 bases in the middle. CDR3 amino acids: CASSIQGSFSYNEQFF. CDR3 bases: TGTGCCAGTAGTATCCAGGGATCTTTCTCCTACAATGAGCAGTTCTTC.

The V gene is TRBV7-9, the J gene TRBJ2-5; 7 nucleotides match TRBD2. This CDR3 has 13 amino acids. Germline V gene sequence: CDR1 SEHNR, CDR2 FQNEAQ (reference sequence). With V trimmed by 5 bases and J by 6 bases, 6 bases remained unmatched. CDR3 sequence: CASSRDYEQTQYF. CDR3 nucleotides: TGTGCCAGCAGCCGGGACTACGAGCAGACCCAGTACTTC. The full variable domain, rest sourced from reference TRBV7-9 and TRBJ2-5, is DTGVSQNPRHKITKRGQNVTFRCDPISEHNRLYWYRQTLGQGPEFLTYFQNEAQLEKSRLLSDRFSAERPKGSFSTLEIQRTEQGDSAMYLCASSRDYEQTQYFGPGTRLLVL.

This chain uses TRBV7-8 with TRBJ2-1; 14 bases line up with TRBD2. CDR3 size: 21 residues. Trimming at V came to 5 bases and at J to 0 bases, leaving 15 bases not matched to a gene. Germline values: CDR1 SGHVS, CDR2 FQNEAQ. CDR3 sequence reads: CASSPQTRLAGGYSSYNEQFF. CDR3 DNA sequence: TGTGCCAGCAGCCCCCAGACGAGACTAGCGGGAGGGTATAGCTCCTACAATGAGCAGTTCTTC.

The chain carries TRBV10-1 and TRBJ2-7, with 8 bases lining up with TRBD2. This CDR3 is built from 15 residues. The V segment lost 2 bases and the J segment 5 bases; nucleotides outside the gene matches: 8. The V gene's germline CDR1 is WNHNN and CDR2 SYGVQD (reference sequence). The DNA for the CDR3 is TGCGCCAGCAGTGAGCCGACTAGCGCCCTTAACGAGCAGTACTTC. Translation: CASSEPTSALNEQYF.

This clone was picked up a small number of times. In DNA, the CDR3 is TGTGCCAGCACCCCAGGGGATGATGGCTACACCTTC. This sequence encodes CASTPGDDGYTF. V gene TRBV6-6 combines with J gene TRBJ1-2, with TRBD1 as a possible D gene (6 bases). Germline V gene data show CDR1 as MNHNY and CDR2 as SVGAGI (reference sequence). Trimming took 7 bases from V and 6 from J, leaving 12 bases between them. CDR3 size: 12 residues.

This clone was seen a handful of times. The chain has TRBV28 and TRBJ1-1, with D hard to call. The CDR3 spans 15 residues. Germline lookup yields CDR1 MDHEN and CDR2 SYDVKM. V shed 10 bases and J shed 1 base, with 19 bases lying between them. The DNA for the CDR3 is TGTGCCACCTCCCCCGAATCCGGGTGGAACACTGAAGCTTTCTTT. This gives the protein CATSPESGWNTEAFF.

This chain joins TRBV28 and TRBJ2-2, with 8 nucleotides matching TRBD1. With 5 bases clipped from V and 1 base from J, the junction kept 6 bases outside the gene matches. From germline, CDR1 is MDHEN and CDR2 SYDVKM. The CDR3 has 16 residues. The CDR3: CASSITDRVNTGELFF. In nucleotides, the CDR3 is TGTGCCAGCAGTATAACGGACAGGGTGAACACCGGGGAGCTGTTTTTT.

The chain has TRBV18 and TRBJ1-2, with TRBD1 matching over 10 bases. Germline V gene lookup returns CDR1 KGHSH and CDR2 LQKENI. The CDR3 sequence is 13 residues long. Losses at the gene ends were 3 bases for V and 8 bases for J; bases not matched to a gene: 3. The CDR3: CASSPGDRGGYTF. CDR3 nucleotides: TGTGCCAGCTCACCTGGGGACAGGGGCGGCTACACCTTC.

The chain recombines TRBV10-2 with TRBJ2-2; 8 bases are shared with TRBD2. The CDR3 spans 17 residues. CDR1 and CDR2 (germline): WSHSY, SAAADI. V shed 7 bases and J 1 base; nucleotides not matched to a gene: 11. The CDR3 DNA is TGCGCCAGCAAAGAACTTATTAGCGGGGAGAACACCGGGGAGCTGTTTTTT. It translates to CASKELISGENTGELFF.

CDR3 sequence: CATSRGRGQNYGYTF. The DNA of the CDR3 is TGTGCCACCAGCAGAGGCAGGGGACAAAACTATGGCTACACCTTC. The V call is TRBV15, the J call TRBJ1-2; D is possibly TRBD1 (6 bases). There are 15 residues in the CDR3. CDR1 and CDR2 (germline): LNHNV, YYDKDF (reference sequence). Trimming took 1 base from V and 2 from J, leaving 11 bases between them.

This chain connects TRBV14 to TRBJ2-5; 8 nucleotides line up with TRBD2. CDR1 and CDR2 (germline): SGHDN, FVKESK. This CDR3 has 20 amino acids. Trimming removed 0 bases from V and 0 bases from J; junction bases left unmatched: 15. Here the CDR3 reads CASSQDLIKAGGPYQETQYF. CDR3 coding DNA: TGTGCCAGCAGCCAAGATCTCATAAAGGCGGGAGGTCCGTACCAAGAGACCCAGTACTTC.

The chain joins TRBV9 to TRBJ2-7; 7 nucleotides agree with TRBD1. Germline CDR1 reads SGDLS; CDR2 reads YYNGEE. With 0 bases clipped from V and 1 base from J, the junction kept 10 bases outside the gene matches. The CDR3 runs to 17 residues. DNA for the CDR3: TGTGCCAGCAGCGTAGATTACCGGACAGGCCGGTCCTACGAGCAGTACTTC. Protein sequence: CASSVDYRTGRSYEQYF.

For the CDR3, the DNA is TGTGCCAGCAGTCCCCAGATCTTCCAGATTCACGAGCAGTACTTC. Amino acids: CASSPQIFQIHEQYF. The gene calls are TRBV6-5 and TRBJ2-7; D is ambiguous. Germline loops: CDR1 MNHEY, CDR2 SVGAGI. V gave up 5 bases and J gave up 5 bases, with 19 bases separating them. The CDR3 totals 15 residues.

V is TRBV28 and J is TRBJ2-7; D remains ambiguous. The CDR3 covers 14 residues. Per the germline V gene, CDR1 is MDHEN and CDR2 is SYDVKM. Trimming stripped 3 bases from V and 5 bases from J, with 14 bases between. CDR3 bases: TGTGCCAGCAGTTTTGTTTTAGTTCGGGACGAGCAGTACTTC. Residues: CASSFVLVRDEQYF.

The V gene is TRBV6-6, the J gene TRBJ2-3, with D hard to call. CDR1 and CDR2 from the germline V gene are MNHNY and SVGAGI (reference sequence). V was cut by 6 bases and J by 0 bases, with 7 bases left in between. There are 13 residues in the CDR3. The DNA for the CDR3 is TGTGCCAGCAGAAAACTAAGCACAGATACGCAGTATTTT. Translating gives CASRKLSTDTQYF.

The chain couples TRBV5-4 to TRBJ2-5, with 8 nucleotides matching TRBD2. The CDR3 sequence is 16 residues long. J lost 3 bases, V lost 3 bases, and 10 bases had no gene match. Germline V gene lookup returns CDR1 SGHNT and CDR2 YYREEE (reference sequence). The DNA for the CDR3 is TGTGCCAGCAGCTATATGGTCGGGAGGGTAAAAGAGACCCAGTACTTC. Its translation is CASSYMVGRVKETQYF.